This T cell receptor (beta chain) was sequenced for a study of blood T cells in healthy people across ages. PCR was performed a second time for about 7 to 12 cycles using a sample-barcoded 5' primer and a J-beta primer mix. A tag from a template-switch adaptor with 12 random nucleotides marked each cDNA molecule. TCRdb passed the 5' RACE reads through MiXCR, listing each CDR3 protein once. Here the sample spans 800,000 to 950,000 distinct CDR3 sequences, under 50% being singletons. Each donor supplied ten milliliters of peripheral blood. Sequencing was done on a sample of blood. This clonotype was obtained from a man aged 30 to 45 in good health.

Here the CDR3 reads CASSQAATGSNEKLFF. CDR3 sequence (DNA): TGTGCCAGCAGCCAGGCAGCGACAGGGTCTAATGAAAAACTGTTTTTT. The chain recombines TRBV4-2 with TRBJ1-4; TRBD1 matches 7 bases. V shed 3 bases and J 3 bases; nucleotides not matched to a gene: 7. The germline gives CDR1 LGHNA, CDR2 YNFKEQ. CDR3 length equals 16 residues.